This paragraph reports one TCR beta chain. Germline-derived CDR1 and CDR2 are SGDLS and YYNGEE. Trimming shortened V by 2 bases and J by 2 bases, and 7 bases separated the two germline ends. The CDR3 extends over 13 amino acids. Researchers ran the PCR with 60 Vbeta and 13 Jbeta primers. Clones were read by immunoSEQ multiplex PCR, and TCRdb kept only the in-frame ones, dropping some. The repertoire includes roughly 150,000 clones, about 80% of them detected once, and approximately 14% sits in the top ten. The entry originates in a study of cytomegalovirus exposure and HLA in healthy donors. This TCR was sampled from a woman aged 40-49 years in good health and CMV-seronegative. The sample was PBMCs. The rearrangement links TRBV9 to TRBJ2-5; D is ambiguous. CDR3 bases: TGTGCCAGCAGCGTCGAGGATCAAGAGACCCAGTACTTC. Translated: CASSVEDQETQYF.